The 22 T cell receptor beta chains below were found in one sample sequenced in a study of T cell responses to AZD1222 COVID-19 vaccine. Repertoires were generated with immunoSEQ multiplex PCR, while TCRdb's copy carries only in-frame clones and drops some. Of more than 150,000 clones in the sample, 90% were seen once. The sample consisted of peripheral blood, taken on day 0 of AZD1222 vaccination. The origin of the receptors is an adult in good health.

This chain uses TRBV5-1 with TRBJ1-2, with 7 nucleotides matching TRBD1. This CDR3 spans 16 amino acids. J gave up 0 bases and V 5 bases, and 10 bases lay outside the gene matches. Germline loops: CDR1 SGHRS, CDR2 YFSETQ. The CDR3 DNA reads as TGCGCCAGCAGAGATGGACAGGCCTCTTCTAACTATGGCTACACCTTC. As protein: CASRDGQASSNYGYTF.

In this sample, this clone turned up many times. The chain couples TRBV7-3 to TRBJ2-2; D is possibly TRBD2 (5 bases). Germline V gene data show CDR1 as SGHTA and CDR2 as FQGTGA. CDR3 length equals 19 residues. V gave up 5 bases and J gave up 4 bases, with 26 bases separating them. This CDR3 is CASSRPRAKGRGGTGELFF. CDR3 sequence (DNA): TGTGCCAGCAGCCGACCCCGGGCAAAAGGGAGAGGCGGCACCGGGGAGCTGTTTTTT.

This clone was seen only a few times. The chain is built from TRBV28 and TRBJ2-7, with TRBD1 matching 9 bases. This CDR3 has 15 amino acids. Germline loops: CDR1 MDHEN, CDR2 SYDVKM. The V gene end was trimmed by 3 bases and the J gene end by 7 bases; junction bases not matched to a gene: 10. The DNA for the CDR3 is TGTGCCAGCAGTTTGAGTAAACAGGGGGCAAGGGAGCAGTACTTC. This encodes CASSLSKQGAREQYF.

The chain joins TRBV12-3 or TRBV12-4 to TRBJ1-2, with D possibly being TRBD1 (6 bases). This CDR3 is built from 13 residues. Trimming stripped 7 bases from V and 1 base from J, with 10 bases between. The CDR3 DNA is TGTGCCAGCACCGGACAGCTTAACTATGGCTACACCTTC. Protein product: CASTGQLNYGYTF.

The V and J genes are TRBV6-5 and TRBJ1-1, with 7 bases lining up with TRBD1. The V and J ends lost 5 bases and 6 bases, in that order; junction bases with no gene match: 12. Germline V lookup: CDR1 MNHEY, CDR2 SVGAGI. The CDR3 loop spans 15 amino acids. This chain's CDR3 is CASSTQEGADAEAFF. The CDR3 DNA is TGTGCCAGCAGTACCCAGGAGGGGGCAGATGCTGAAGCTTTCTTT.

CDR3 protein: CASSYNGGHEAFF. The CDR3 DNA sequence: TGTGCCAGCAGTTACAATGGGGGACACGAAGCTTTCTTT. The chain has TRBV6-5 and TRBJ1-1, with D possibly being TRBD1 (6 bases). The V gene lost 2 bases and the J gene lost 8 bases, with 12 bases spanning the gap. In germline, CDR1 is MNHEY, CDR2 SVGAGI. The CDR3 is made up of 13 amino acids.

The rearrangement uses TRBV24-1 and TRBJ1-2, with a possible D match to TRBD1 (5 bases). The germline V gene has CDR1 KGHDR and CDR2 SFDVKD. The CDR3 extends over 14 amino acids. The V end was cut by 2 bases, the J end by 5 bases, with 11 bases between. CDR3 region: CATSDSHRSYGYTF. The CDR3 coding sequence is TGTGCCACCAGTGATTCCCACAGGAGTTATGGCTACACCTTC.

This rearrangement joins TRBV6-5 to TRBJ1-3, with D unresolved. The length of the CDR3 is 14 residues. Germline V CDR1 and CDR2: MNHEY, SVGAGI. The germline V and J ends were trimmed by 2 bases and 0 bases, with 5 bases remaining between them. CDR3 in amino acids: CASSYGNSGNTIYF. The CDR3 coding sequence is TGTGCCAGCAGTTACGGCAACTCTGGAAACACCATATATTTT.

CDR3 loop: CASSLGPLDTQYF. The CDR3 DNA sequence: TGTGCCAGCAGTTTGGGACCATTGGATACGCAGTATTTT. The chain combines TRBV27 with TRBJ2-3, with D perhaps given as TRBD1 or TRBD2 (5 bases each). Trimming removed 3 bases from V and 6 bases from J, with 10 bases in between. The CDR3 contains 13 residues. Per germline, CDR1 MNHEY and CDR2 SMNVEV (reference sequence).

This chain joins TRBV6-5 and TRBJ2-3; a weak D match, TRBD1 (6 bases). V lost 6 bases and J 6 bases, leaving 19 bases between the germline ends. Per the germline V gene, CDR1 is MNHEY and CDR2 is SVGAGI. The CDR3 covers 15 residues. The CDR3, as DNA: TGTGCCAGCAGGGGGACACAAGGAAGTGAGGATACGCAGTATTTT. Its translation is CASRGTQGSEDTQYF.

V usage is TRBV6-4 and J usage is TRBJ2-4; a possible D gene is TRBD1 (5 bases). V lost 6 bases and J lost 6, with 12 bases in between. The CDR3 contains 13 residues. The germline gives CDR1 MRHNA, CDR2 SNTAGT. This CDR3 is CASSLGQGNIQYF. The CDR3 DNA follows: TGTGCCAGCAGCCTCGGGCAGGGAAACATTCAGTACTTC.

In this sample, this clone turned up once. The V call is TRBV7-9, the J call TRBJ1-1; D is uncertain. The CDR3 covers 13 residues. Germline lookup yields CDR1 SEHNR and CDR2 FQNEAQ (reference sequence). Trimming took off 1 base at V and 5 bases at J, with 8 bases between the two ends. Written as DNA, the CDR3 is TGTGCCAGCAGCTTAGAGGCCAGGACTGAAGCTTTCTTT. Its translation: CASSLEARTEAFF.

The rearrangement uses TRBV28 and TRBJ1-1; D unclear. Trimming removed 3 bases at V and 6 bases at J, with 8 bases between. From germline, CDR1 is MDHEN and CDR2 SYDVKM. The CDR3 has 12 residues. The CDR3 DNA sequence: TGTGCCAGCAGTTTTAGTCTCTCTGAAGCTTTCTTT. Residues: CASSFSLSEAFF.

The J gene is TRBJ2-7, the V gene TRBV24-1; D may be TRBD1 (5 bases). Germline V gives CDR1 KGHDR, CDR2 SFDVKD. V lost 0 bases to trimming and J lost 6 bases, with 17 bases between them. The CDR3 has 16 amino acids. The CDR3 loop reads CATSDLKSRDRAEQYF. CDR3 bases: TGTGCCACCAGTGATTTGAAATCCAGGGATCGGGCCGAGCAGTACTTC.

This chain connects TRBV7-2 to TRBJ1-2, with D unresolved. The germline V and J ends were trimmed by 1 base and 4 bases, with 10 bases remaining between them. Germline V gene sequence: CDR1 SGHTA, CDR2 FQGNSA. The CDR3 runs to 14 residues. For the CDR3, the DNA is TGTGCCAGCAGCTTAGACGGACTGACCTATGGCTACACCTTC. Its translation: CASSLDGLTYGYTF.

This sequence joins TRBV5-8 and TRBJ1-5; D is unclear. This CDR3 region has 15 residues. CDR1 and CDR2 from the germline V gene are SGHTS and YDEGEE. Between the trimmed V and J ends, which lost 0 bases and 0 bases, there was a span of 7 bases. The CDR3 loop reads CASSLADRSNQPQHF. The CDR3 DNA is TGTGCCAGCAGCTTGGCGGACCGTAGCAATCAGCCCCAGCATTTT.

In its sample, this clone was seen once. The chain links TRBV2 to TRBJ2-2, with 8 bases matching TRBD2. With V trimmed by 4 bases and J by 4 bases, 2 bases remained unmatched. The CDR3 runs 14 residues. Germline V gene sequence: CDR1 SNHLY, CDR2 FYNNEI. CDR3 coding DNA: TGTGCCAGCAGTGTACGGGGGGGCACCGGGGAGCTGTTTTTT. Protein sequence: CASSVRGGTGELFF.

This clone is a singleton in its sample. The chain uses TRBV28 and TRBJ2-3; 9 nucleotides align to TRBD2. Germline V lookup: CDR1 MDHEN, CDR2 SYDVKM. The CDR3 is made up of 14 amino acids. The V and J ends lost 7 bases and 1 base, in that order; junction bases with no gene match: 3. CDR3 nucleotides: TGTGCCAGCACCCAGCGGGGGGGCACAGATACGCAGTATTTT. Translation: CASTQRGGTDTQYF.

This chain links TRBV6-5 with TRBJ1-1, with D tentatively TRBD1 (5 bases). The V end was cut by 2 bases, the J end by 0 bases, with 13 bases between. Germline V gene data show CDR1 as MNHEY and CDR2 as SVGAGI. The CDR3 runs 16 residues. This CDR3 is CASSYAGGGMNTEAFF. As DNA, the CDR3 is TGTGCCAGCAGTTACGCGGGGGGAGGGATGAACACTGAAGCTTTCTTT.

This rearrangement joins TRBV28 to TRBJ1-5, with a possible D match to TRBD1 (6 bases). There are 14 residues in the CDR3. Germline CDR1 is MDHEN and CDR2 is SYDVKM. Trimming pared 6 bases from V and 7 bases from J, leaving 16 bases between. CDR3 protein: CASSSTGSRQPQHF. For the CDR3, the DNA is TGTGCCAGCAGCTCCACAGGGAGTCGGCAGCCCCAGCATTTT.

This sequence joins TRBV19 and TRBJ1-1, with D uncertain. The CDR3 has 12 amino acids. V was pared by 2 bases and J by 3 bases, with 4 bases between. In germline, CDR1 is LNHDA, CDR2 SQIVND (reference sequence). The CDR3 region has the DNA TGTGCCAGTAGTATACGGGACACTGAAGCTTTCTTT. This encodes CASSIRDTEAFF.

This chain uses TRBV21-1 with TRBJ1-2; the table's D call TRBD1 went unverified against the DNA. TRBV21-1 is a documented pseudogene. The CDR3 consists of 12 residues. CDR3 region: CASSPLGPGYTF. CDR3 sequence (DNA): TGTGCCAGCAGTCCGCTTGGCCCTGGCTACACCTTC.